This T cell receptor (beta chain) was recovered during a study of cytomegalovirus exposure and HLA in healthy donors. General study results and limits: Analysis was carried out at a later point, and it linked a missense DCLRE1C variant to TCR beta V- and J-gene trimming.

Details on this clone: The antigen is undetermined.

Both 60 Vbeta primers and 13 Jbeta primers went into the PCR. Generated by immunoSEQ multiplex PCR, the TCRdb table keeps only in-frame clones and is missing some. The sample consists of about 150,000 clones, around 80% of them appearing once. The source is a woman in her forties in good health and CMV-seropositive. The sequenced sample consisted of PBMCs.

The CDR3 loop is CASSEWGSGGPPTYNEQFF. DNA of the CDR3: TGTGCCAGCAGTGAATGGGGTAGCGGGGGGCCTCCGACGTACAATGAGCAGTTCTTC. The chain couples TRBV6-1 to TRBJ2-1, with 10 nucleotides matching TRBD2. Germline V lookup: CDR1 MNHNS, CDR2 SASEGT. Unmatched junction bases numbered 14, after V lost 2 bases and J lost 4 bases. CDR3 length: 19 amino acids.